The clone carrying this T cell receptor (beta chain) has a single count. Other DNA sequences in this specimen translate into the identical CDR3. Assay used: immunoSEQ multiplex PCR; TCRdb lists only in-frame clones, some missing. The sample has 130,000 or so clones; about 80% are singletons. Germline V gives CDR1 MNHEY, CDR2 SVGAGI. The CDR3 is 13 residues long. Trimming pared 2 bases from V and 2 bases from J, leaving 6 bases between. This specimen comes from a study of cytotoxic CD8 clonotypes in ibrutinib-treated CLL. The TCR was taken from a human donor with chronic lymphocytic leukemia. Sequenced material: PBMCs, taken after 12 months of ibrutinib treatment. The V gene is TRBV6-5, the J gene TRBJ1-2; a possible D gene is TRBD1 (5 bases). The CDR3 spells CASSYGDNYGYTF. The CDR3 nucleotides are TGTGCCAGCAGTTACGGGGACAACTATGGCTACACCTTC.